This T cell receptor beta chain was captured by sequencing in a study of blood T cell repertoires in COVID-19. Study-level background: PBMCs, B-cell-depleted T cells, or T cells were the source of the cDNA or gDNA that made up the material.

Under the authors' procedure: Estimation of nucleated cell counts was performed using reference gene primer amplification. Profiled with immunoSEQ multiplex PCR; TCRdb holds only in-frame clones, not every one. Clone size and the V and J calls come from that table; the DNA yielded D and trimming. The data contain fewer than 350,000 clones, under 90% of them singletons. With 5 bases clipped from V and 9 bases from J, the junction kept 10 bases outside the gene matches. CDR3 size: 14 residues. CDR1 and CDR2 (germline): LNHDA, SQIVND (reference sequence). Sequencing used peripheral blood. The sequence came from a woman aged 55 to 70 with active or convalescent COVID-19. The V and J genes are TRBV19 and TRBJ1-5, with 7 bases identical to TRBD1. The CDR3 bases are TGTGCCAGTAGTCCCAGACAGGGCCGCGGGCCCCAGCATTTT. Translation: CASSPRQGRGPQHF.